Presented here are 31 T cell receptor beta chains from one specimen sequenced in a study of CD8+CD57+ T cells in acquired aplastic anemia. The use of genomic DNA as template underpinned the TCR beta VDJ and CDR3 profiling. TCRdb recomputed calls from the reads with MiXCR, one row per CDR3 protein. The sample records more than 150,000 distinct CDR3 sequences, less than 60% being singletons. Patients chosen for sequencing had shown CD8+CD57+ cell expansion by flow cytometry. What was sequenced was sorted CD4+, CD8+, or CD8+CD57+ T cells (not recorded which) from PBMCs. These receptor sequences come from a human donor with aplastic anemia.

Comment on this clonotype: This may arise from a read error, as a much more abundant clone is one base away. This sequence joins TRBV27 and TRBJ2-7, with TRBD1 matching 8 bases. CDR1 is MNHEY, CDR2 SMNVEV, per germline (reference sequence). This CDR3 region has 13 residues. The V segment lost 5 bases and the J segment 5 bases; nucleotides outside the gene matches: 5. The CDR3 DNA reads as TGTGCCAGCAGTCCCGACAGGGGCCACGAGCAGTACTTC. It specifies CASSPDRGHEQYF.

There are many counts of this clonotype. The chain joins TRBV29-1 to TRBJ2-1; 8 bases line up with TRBD2. The CDR3 length is 15 residues. The V and J ends lost 1 base and 5 bases, in that order; junction bases with no gene match: 7. The germline gives CDR1 SQVTM, CDR2 ANQGSEA. CDR3 amino acids: CSVEVLLAENNEQFF. The CDR3 bases are TGCAGCGTTGAAGTCCTACTAGCGGAGAACAATGAGCAGTTCTTC.

CDR3 DNA: TGTGCCAGCAGAGCGACAGGGAACACTGAAGCTTTCTTT. Translation gives CASRATGNTEAFF. The V and J genes are TRBV27 and TRBJ1-1; tentatively, D is TRBD1 (6 bases). Trimming pared 6 bases from V and 1 base from J, leaving 9 bases between. Germline V CDR1 and CDR2: MNHEY, SMNVEV (reference sequence). CDR3 size: 13 residues.

This clonotype was seen more than once but under ten times. The chain has TRBV19 and TRBJ1-1; D is uncertain. CDR3 length equals 14 residues. The germline V gene has CDR1 LNHDA and CDR2 SQIVND (reference sequence). V was cut by 0 bases and J by 1 base, with 6 bases left in between. The CDR3: CASSIDKGNTEAFF. The CDR3 region has the DNA TGTGCCAGTAGTATAGACAAGGGGAACACTGAAGCTTTCTTT. The full variable domain, rest sourced from reference TRBV19 and TRBJ1-1, is DGGITQSPKYLFRKEGQNVTLSCEQNLNHDAMYWYRQDPGQGLRLIYYSQIVNDFQKGDIAEGYSVSREKKESFPLTVTSAQKNPTAFYLCASSIDKGNTEAFFGQGTRLTVV.

This clonotype was recorded at least ten times. The chain combines TRBV20-1 with TRBJ1-4; 8 positions match TRBD1. The CDR3 covers 13 residues. The germline gives CDR1 DFQATT, CDR2 SNEGSKA (reference sequence). Trimming cost V 8 bases and J 7 bases; bases outside gene matches: 9. DNA of the CDR3: TGCAGTTGGGGGAGAGGGACAGGTGAAAAACTGTTTTTT. Translation gives CSWGRGTGEKLFF.

This clonotype was observed at least ten times. The gene calls are TRBV6-2 or TRBV6-3 and TRBJ1-2; D is possibly TRBD1 (6 bases). Germline V gives CDR1 MNHEY, CDR2 SVGEGT. The CDR3 is 15 amino acids. The V end was cut by 0 bases, the J end by 1 base, with 9 bases between. This CDR3 is CASSYSQGHNYGYTF. The CDR3 nucleotides are TGTGCCAGCAGTTACTCGCAGGGGCATAACTATGGCTACACCTTC.

The chain carries TRBV7-6 and TRBJ2-7; TRBD1 matches 9 bases. The length of the CDR3 is 14 residues. J gave up 2 bases and V 7 bases, and 6 bases lay outside the gene matches. Germline V gene sequence: CDR1 SGHVS, CDR2 FNYEAQ. As DNA, the CDR3 is TGTGCCAGCAACTTCGGGACAGGGACCTACGAGCAGTACTTC. Translated, it gives CASNFGTGTYEQYF.

This clonotype was counted at least ten times. The chain couples TRBV7-2 to TRBJ2-6; 8 positions match TRBD1. Germline values: CDR1 SGHTA, CDR2 FQGNSA. After removal of 5 bases from V and 0 bases from J, the junction contained 9 bases not matched to a gene. The CDR3 is made up of 18 amino acids. This chain's CDR3 is CASSPWTGLTSGANVLTF. In DNA form, the CDR3 reads TGTGCCAGCAGCCCGTGGACAGGGCTGACCTCTGGGGCCAACGTCCTGACTTTC.

The gene calls are TRBV14 and TRBJ2-5; 12 nucleotides match TRBD2. CDR3 length: 14 residues. In germline, CDR1 is SGHDN, CDR2 FVKESK. Germline trimming cut 4 bases from V and 6 bases from J; bases unmatched to any gene: 3. CDR3 nucleotides: TGTGCCAGCAGCCGGACTAGCGGGGAGAAGACCCAGTACTTC. This translates into CASSRTSGEKTQYF.

Many counts were recorded for this clonotype. The J gene is TRBJ1-2, the V gene TRBV11-3; D ambiguous. The CDR3 extends over 11 amino acids. Between the trimmed V and J ends, which lost 5 bases and 1 base, there was a span of 2 bases. Germline CDR1 reads SGHNT; CDR2 reads YENEEA. This CDR3 is CASSLNYGYTF. The CDR3 nucleotides are TGTGCCAGCAGCCTTAACTATGGCTACACCTTC.

This clonotype was counted a few times. Germline is not matched at one junction end, which may reflect a read error. V and J are TRBV7-7 and TRBJ2-5, with D unclear. There are 12 residues in the CDR3. Germline CDR1 and CDR2: SSHAT and FNYEAQ (reference sequence). The chain's CDR3 is CASSPLEETQYF. The CDR3 bases are TGTGCTAGCAGCCCTTTGGAAGAGACCCAGTACTTC.

This clonotype occurred many times. V usage is TRBV5-4 and J usage is TRBJ1-2, with D possibly being TRBD1 (6 bases). Germline V gene lookup returns CDR1 SGHNT and CDR2 YYREEE (reference sequence). The CDR3 covers 14 residues. The V end lost 7 bases, the J end lost 2 bases, and 15 bases lay between the germline ends. In DNA, the CDR3 is TGTGCCAGCGGGTTGGGGGGCGACAACTATGGCTACACCTTC. Translating gives CASGLGGDNYGYTF. Supplemented by reference TRBV5-4 and TRBJ1-2, the full variable domain reads ETGVTQSPTHLIKTRGQQVTLRCSSQSGHNTVSWYQQALGQGPQFIFQYYREEENGRGNFPPRFSGLQFPNYSSELNVNALELDDSALYLCASGLGGDNYGYTFGSGTRLTVV.

The rearrangement joins TRBV20-1 to TRBJ2-7, with TRBD1 matching over 9 bases. Trimming removed 0 bases from V and 3 bases from J; junction bases left unmatched: 3. Germline CDR1 reads DFQATT; CDR2 reads SNEGSKA (reference sequence). This CDR3 has 14 residues. The CDR3 is CSARDRTGDYEQYF. CDR3 in DNA: TGCAGTGCTAGAGATCGGACAGGGGACTACGAGCAGTACTTC.

This chain uses TRBV29-1 with TRBJ2-1, with D tentatively TRBD1 (6 bases). The end of the DNA aligns better with TRBJ2-7, so the J call may be wrong. Germline CDR1 reads SQVTM; CDR2 reads ANQGSEA. The CDR3 loop spans 15 amino acids. CDR3 coding DNA: TGCAGCGTGGCAGGACAGCCCCCCTCCTACAATGAGCAGTACTTC. Translation: CSVAGQPPSYNEQYF.

The chain uses TRBV6-2 or TRBV6-3 and TRBJ1-6; tentative D call: TRBD1 (5 bases). The V and J ends lost 7 bases and 7 bases respectively, with 14 bases between them. In germline, CDR1 is MNHEY, CDR2 SVGEGT. The CDR3 is 14 amino acids. The CDR3 DNA is TGTGCCAGCAAGCACGGGGCACAGAATTCACCCCTCCACTTT. As protein: CASKHGAQNSPLHF.

The chain is built from TRBV7-9 and TRBJ1-2; D perhaps matches TRBD1 (5 bases). Trimming left V 5 bases short and J 1 base short, with 11 bases between. Germline V CDR1 and CDR2: SEHNR, FQNEAQ (reference sequence). There are 14 residues in the CDR3. Written as DNA, the CDR3 is TGTGCCAGCAGCACGGAACAGGATAACTATGGCTACACCTTC. Its protein is CASSTEQDNYGYTF.

The rearrangement uses TRBV2 and TRBJ2-1; 7 bases align to TRBD1. The CDR3 is 15 residues long. CDR1 and CDR2 (germline): SNHLY, FYNNEI. With 2 bases clipped from V and 2 bases from J, the junction kept 3 bases outside the gene matches. The CDR3 spells CASSERQGTYNEQFF. The CDR3 DNA reads as TGTGCCAGCAGTGAAAGACAGGGTACCTACAATGAGCAGTTCTTC.

J is TRBJ1-3 and V is TRBV19; TRBD1 aligns across 7 bases. Looked up from germline, CDR1 is LNHDA and CDR2 is SQIVND (reference sequence). This CDR3 comprises 15 residues. Trimming at V came to 2 bases and at J to 4 bases, leaving 5 bases not matched to a gene. The CDR3 DNA reads TGTGCCAGTAGTATACAGGGGGACTCCGGAAACACCATATATTTT. It is translated as CASSIQGDSGNTIYF.

This CDR3 reads CASSLGFTDTQYF. Written as DNA, the CDR3 is TGTGCCAGCAGCCTCGGCTTCACAGATACGCAGTATTTT. The chain carries TRBV7-2 and TRBJ2-3; no clear D gene. This CDR3 comprises 13 residues. V was trimmed by 5 bases and J by 2 bases, leaving 8 bases between them. CDR1 and CDR2 (germline): SGHTA, FQGNSA.

The V call is TRBV20-1, the J call TRBJ2-5, with 9 bases that match TRBD2. This CDR3 has 12 amino acids. Looked up from germline, CDR1 is DFQATT and CDR2 is SNEGSKA (reference sequence). J was trimmed by 1 base and V by 7 bases; bases with no gene match: 1. The CDR3 DNA is TGCAGTGTGCGGGGGGGCCAAGAGACCCAGTACTTC. Protein product: CSVRGGQETQYF.

The CDR3 nucleotides are TGTGCCAGCAGTTTTCGGCAGAAGTCCTACAATGAGCAGTTCTTC. Translation: CASSFRQKSYNEQFF. The rearrangement joins TRBV27 to TRBJ2-1; no definite D call. V gave up 3 bases and J gave up 1 base, with 10 bases separating them. This CDR3 region has 15 residues. Germline V CDR1 and CDR2: MNHEY, SMNVEV (reference sequence).

In its sample, this clonotype was seen many times. The chain carries TRBV9 and TRBJ2-2, with unresolved D. Trimming cost V 4 bases and J 0 bases, with 10 bases left between them. This CDR3 contains 15 residues. Germline V gene sequence: CDR1 SGDLS, CDR2 YYNGEE. This CDR3 is CASSQRPANTGELFF. DNA of the CDR3: TGTGCCAGCAGCCAGCGCCCCGCGAACACCGGGGAGCTGTTTTTT.

This clonotype came up many times. The chain uses TRBV7-2 and TRBJ2-1, with 7 bases that match TRBD1. Germline CDR1 SGHTA, CDR2 FQGNSA. The CDR3 totals 15 residues. The trim removed 5 bases at V and 5 bases at J, leaving 9 bases unmatched. The CDR3 DNA follows: TGTGCCAGCAGCCGACAGGGAACCGGCGACAATGAGCAGTTCTTC. Translated, it gives CASSRQGTGDNEQFF. The full variable domain, its missing parts supplied by reference TRBV7-2 and TRBJ2-1, is GAGVSQSPSNKVTEKGKDVELRCDPISGHTALYWYRQSLGQGLEFLIYFQGNSAPDKSGLPSDRFSAERTGGSVSTLTIQRTQQEDSAVYLCASSRQGTGDNEQFFGPGTRLTVL.

This chain uses TRBV7-3 with TRBJ2-2; D not certain. V gave up 5 bases and J gave up 8 bases, with 15 bases separating them. This CDR3 has 14 residues. Germline values: CDR1 SGHTA, CDR2 FQGTGA. The CDR3 DNA sequence: TGTGCCAGCAGCCCCTGGCTGGGTCCGGGGGAGCTGTTTTTT. This codes for CASSPWLGPGELFF.

This clonotype was picked up many times. The J gene is TRBJ1-1, the V gene TRBV7-9; tentative D call: TRBD1 (5 bases). The V gene's germline CDR1 is SEHNR and CDR2 FQNEAQ (reference sequence). V was cut by 5 bases and J by 3 bases, with 13 bases left in between. The CDR3 has 14 residues. Here the CDR3 reads CASSLTARDTEAFF. The CDR3 DNA follows: TGTGCCAGCAGCCTGACGGCCAGGGACACTGAAGCTTTCTTT.

A few counts support this clonotype. The CDR3 loop is CATSGRGGETQYF. CDR3 DNA sequence: TGTGCCACCAGTGGACGGGGTGGGGAGACCCAGTACTTC. V gene TRBV24-1 combines with J gene TRBJ2-5, with D perhaps matching TRBD2 (5 bases). V shed 5 bases and J shed 5 bases, with 11 bases lying between them. The CDR3 spans 13 residues. CDR1 and CDR2 (germline): KGHDR, SFDVKD.

The rearrangement uses TRBV2 and TRBJ1-5; 7 bases match TRBD1. This CDR3 region has 16 residues. CDR1 and CDR2 from the germline V gene are SNHLY and FYNNEI. Trimming at V came to 3 bases and at J to 1 base, leaving 6 bases not matched to a gene. The CDR3 spells CASSDPTGASNQPQHF. CDR3 in DNA: TGTGCCAGCAGTGACCCAACAGGGGCCAGCAATCAGCCCCAGCATTTT.

Comments on this clonotype: A much larger clone differs by one base, so this may be a read error. The rearrangement joins TRBV4-1 to TRBJ1-2; a weak D match, TRBD1 (5 bases). From germline, CDR1 is MGHRA and CDR2 YSYEKL. The length of the CDR3 is 17 residues. The CDR3 DNA reads TGCGCCAGCAGCCAAGGGGCAGGCTCCCCTAGGGGCTATGGCCACACCTTC. Translated, it gives CASSQGAGSPRGYGHTF.

This clonotype was detected ten times or more. V gene TRBV10-3 combines with J gene TRBJ1-2; D remains unclear. Trimming removed 8 bases at V and 0 bases at J, with 7 bases between. CDR3 length: 12 amino acids. Per the germline V gene, CDR1 is ENHRY and CDR2 is SYGVKD. The CDR3 coding sequence is TGTGCCATCGGTGGAGCTAACTATGGCTACACCTTC. As protein: CAIGGANYGYTF.

Regarding this clonotype: A much bigger clone sits one base away, suggesting this may be a read error. The chain has TRBV19 and TRBJ1-4; possible D gene TRBD1, 5 bases. In germline, CDR1 is LNHDA, CDR2 SQIVND (reference sequence). There are 16 residues in the CDR3. CDR3 sequence reads: CASRLEGSLTNEELFF. CDR3 DNA sequence: TGTGCCAGTAGGCTAGAGGGGTCGTTAACTAATGAAGAACTGTTTTTT. Based on the CDR3 plus reference TRBV19 and TRBJ1-4, the full variable domain is DGGITQSPKYLFRKEGQNVTLSCEQNLNHDAMYWYRQDPGQGLRLIYYSQIVNDFQKGDIAEGYSVSREKKESFPLTVTSAQKNPTAFYLCASRLEGSLTNEELFFGSGTQLSVL.

This rearrangement joins TRBV20-1 to TRBJ1-2, with 8 positions matching TRBD1. V gave up 0 bases and J gave up 2 bases; unmatched junction bases: 5. Germline lookup yields CDR1 DFQATT and CDR2 SNEGSKA (reference sequence). The CDR3 is made up of 15 amino acids. The CDR3: CSARDGRDRNYGYTF. CDR3 sequence (DNA): TGCAGTGCTAGAGATGGAAGGGACAGGAACTATGGCTACACCTTC.